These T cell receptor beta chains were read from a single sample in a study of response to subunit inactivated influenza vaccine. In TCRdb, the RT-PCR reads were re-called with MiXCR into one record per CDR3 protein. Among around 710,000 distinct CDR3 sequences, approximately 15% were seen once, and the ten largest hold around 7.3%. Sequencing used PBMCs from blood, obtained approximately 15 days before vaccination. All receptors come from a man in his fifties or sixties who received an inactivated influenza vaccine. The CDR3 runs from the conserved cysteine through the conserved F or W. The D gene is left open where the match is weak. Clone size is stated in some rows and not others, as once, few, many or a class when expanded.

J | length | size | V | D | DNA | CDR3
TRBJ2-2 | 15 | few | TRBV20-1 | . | TGCAGTGCTACATCCCAAAGAGGGGGGTCCGGGGAGCTGTTTTTT | CSATSQRGGSGELFF
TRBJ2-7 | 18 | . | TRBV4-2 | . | TGTGCCAGCAGCCAAGAGGTCTCCCTTTACGGGTTAACCTACGAGCAGTACTTC | CASSQEVSLYGLTYEQYF
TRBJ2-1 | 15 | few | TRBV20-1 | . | TGCAGTGCTAGAGTGAGGACTCCACTCGTTAGTGAGCAGTTCTTC | CSARVRTPLVSEQFF
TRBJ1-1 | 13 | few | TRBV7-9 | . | TGTGCCAGCACGGTTGGTGGGCGCACTGAAGCTTTCTTT | CASTVGGRTEAFF
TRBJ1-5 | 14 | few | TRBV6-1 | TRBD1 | TGTGCCAGCAGGGGGACAGGAGGGGATCAGCCCCAGCATTTT | CASRGTGGDQPQHF
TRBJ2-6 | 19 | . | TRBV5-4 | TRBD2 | TGTGCCAGCAGCTTAGCTACTAGCGGGCCCTCTCTTGGGGCCAACGTCCTGACTTTC | CASSLATSGPSLGANVLTF
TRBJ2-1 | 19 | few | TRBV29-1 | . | TGCAGCGTTGAAGATCTGCGGCAGGGGCCCTCCGGCACCTACAATGAGCAGTTCTTC | CSVEDLRQGPSGTYNEQFF
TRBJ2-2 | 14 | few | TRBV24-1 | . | TGTGCCACCAGTGGAACAACGAACACCGGGGAGCTGTTTTTT | CATSGTTNTGELFF
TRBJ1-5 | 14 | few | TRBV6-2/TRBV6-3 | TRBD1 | TGTGCCAGCAGATCGGACAGGGATAATCAGCCCCAGCATTTT | CASRSDRDNQPQHF
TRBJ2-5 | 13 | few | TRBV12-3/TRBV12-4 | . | TGTGCCAGCAGTTTACAACCCAAAGGATCCCAGTACTTC | CASSLQPKGSQYF
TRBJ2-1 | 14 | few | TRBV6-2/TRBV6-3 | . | TGTGCCAGCAGTCCCCATCTGGCGAGCAATGAGCAGTTCTTC | CASSPHLASNEQFF
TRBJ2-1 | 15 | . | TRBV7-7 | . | TGTGCTAGCAGCCGGGACTTCGGGGCCTACAATGAGCAGTTCTTC | CASSRDFGAYNEQFF
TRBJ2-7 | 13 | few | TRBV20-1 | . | TGCAGTGCTAGGCGGCAGGGGACCTACGAGCAGTACTTC | CSARRQGTYEQYF
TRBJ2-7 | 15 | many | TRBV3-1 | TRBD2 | TGTGCCAGCAGAGGGTGGAGCGGGAGTGGATACGAGCAGTACTTC | CASRGWSGSGYEQYF
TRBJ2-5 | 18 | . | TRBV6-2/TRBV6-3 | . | TGTGCCAGCAGCCAGACTAACATTATAGCGGTCATTCCAGAGACCCAGTACTTC | CASSQTNIIAVIPETQYF
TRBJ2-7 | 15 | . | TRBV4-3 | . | TGCCCCAGCAGCCAACATTCGCTTGGGAGAAACGAGCAGTACTTC | CPSSQHSLGRNEQYF
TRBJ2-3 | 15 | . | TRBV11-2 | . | TGTGCCAGCAGCTTAGCTCGGAATAGGGCTGGACCGCGAGATTTT | CASSLARNRAGPRDF
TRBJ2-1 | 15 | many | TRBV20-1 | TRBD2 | TGCAGTGCTAGAACAGGTAGCGGGGGGGCCGGCGAGCAGTTCTTC | CSARTGSGGAGEQFF
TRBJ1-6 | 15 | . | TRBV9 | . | TGTGCCAGCAGCGTAGAGGGGGGCAGGTATTCACCCCTCCACTTT | CASSVEGGRYSPLHF
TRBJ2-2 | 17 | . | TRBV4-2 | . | TGTGCCAGCAGCCAAGGCCTGGAGGGCCAAAACACCGGGGAGCTGTTTTTT | CASSQGLEGQNTGELFF
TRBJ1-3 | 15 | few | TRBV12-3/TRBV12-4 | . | TGTGCCAGCAGCCTCCACAGGGCTCCTGGAAACACCATATATTTT | CASSLHRAPGNTIYF
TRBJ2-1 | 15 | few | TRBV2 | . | TGTGCCAGCAGTTTAATGGGTCTCCCCTACAATGAGCAGTTCTTC | CASSLMGLPYNEQFF
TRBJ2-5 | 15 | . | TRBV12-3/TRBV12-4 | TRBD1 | TGTGCCAGCAGACTTACAGGGGCCTCCGGGGAGACCCAGTACTTC | CASRLTGASGETQYF
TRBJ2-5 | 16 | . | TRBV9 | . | TGTGCCAGCAGCCCATCCCCTGCAGGGGGGTGGGAGACCCAGTACTTC | CASSPSPAGGWETQYF
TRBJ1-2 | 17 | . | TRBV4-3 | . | TGCGCCAGCAGCCAAGATCGGGCCGGGACGGCTACTTATGGCTACACCTTC | CASSQDRAGTATYGYTF
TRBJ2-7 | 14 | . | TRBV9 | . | TGTGCCAGCAGCCCTCAGTCAGGGAGCTACGAGCAGTACTTC | CASSPQSGSYEQYF
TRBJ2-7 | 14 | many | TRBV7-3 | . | TGTGCCAGCAGCCTTAGCGGTACCGCCAGCGAGCAGTACTTC | CASSLSGTASEQYF
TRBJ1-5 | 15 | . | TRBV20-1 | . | TGCAGTGCTAGAGATACAGCCTATAGCAATCAGCCCCAGCATTTT | CSARDTAYSNQPQHF
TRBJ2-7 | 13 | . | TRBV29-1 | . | TGCAGCGTTCCCGGGGTCGCGGGGCACGAGCAGTACTTC | CSVPGVAGHEQYF
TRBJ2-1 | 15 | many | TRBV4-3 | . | TGCGCCAGCAGCCAGGGGGCCTACCAACGCAATGAGCAGTTCTTC | CASSQGAYQRNEQFF
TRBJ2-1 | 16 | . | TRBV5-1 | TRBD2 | TGCGCCAGCACCTTACCGGGACTAGCGGGAATAAATGAGCAGTTCTTC | CASTLPGLAGINEQFF
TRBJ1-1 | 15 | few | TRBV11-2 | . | TGTGCCAGCAGCTCGCCGGGACGGCGGAACACTGAAGCTTTCTTT | CASSSPGRRNTEAFF
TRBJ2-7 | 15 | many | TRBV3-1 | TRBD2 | TGTGCCAGCAGCCAATCTCTACGGGGGGGCTACGAGCAGTACTTC | CASSQSLRGGYEQYF
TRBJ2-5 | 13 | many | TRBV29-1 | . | TGCAGCGTTGAAGGGGGGTTCCAAGAGACCCAGTACTTC | CSVEGGFQETQYF
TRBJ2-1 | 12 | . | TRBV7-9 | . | TGTGCCAGCACCCGGGGGGCCACTGAGCAGTTCTTC | CASTRGATEQFF
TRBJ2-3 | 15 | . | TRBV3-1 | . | TGTGCCTCCAGCCAGTACCTCTCTTGGACACAGACGCAGTATTTT | CASSQYLSWTQTQYF
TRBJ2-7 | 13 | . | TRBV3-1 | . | TGTGCCAGCAGCCTGGTACTGATCTACGAGCAGTACTTC | CASSLVLIYEQYF
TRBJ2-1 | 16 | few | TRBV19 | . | TGTGCCAGTAGTTTCCCTTGGGCTAGGACTAACAATGAGCAGTTCTTC | CASSFPWARTNNEQFF
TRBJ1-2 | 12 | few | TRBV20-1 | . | TGCAGTGCTAGTCATGGATCCTATGGCTACACCTTC | CSASHGSYGYTF
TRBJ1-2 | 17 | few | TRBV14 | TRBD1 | TGTGCCAGCAGCCAAGTGGGAAACAGGGGACTTCCCTATGGCTACACCTTC | CASSQVGNRGLPYGYTF
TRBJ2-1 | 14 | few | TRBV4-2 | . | TGTGCCAGCAGCCGGGACCAACCTAACAATGAGCAGTTCTTC | CASSRDQPNNEQFF
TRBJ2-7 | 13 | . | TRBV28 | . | TGTGCCAGCAGTTTACTCCCTTCCTCCGAGCAGTACTTC | CASSLLPSSEQYF
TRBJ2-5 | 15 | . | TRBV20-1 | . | TGCAGTGCTAGAGGGCGGGGCGGTTTCCAAGAGACCCAGTACTTC | CSARGRGGFQETQYF
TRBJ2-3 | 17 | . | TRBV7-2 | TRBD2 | TGTGCCAGCAGCTTAAGGGAGGGGACTTTTTATACAGATACGCAGTATTTT | CASSLREGTFYTDTQYF
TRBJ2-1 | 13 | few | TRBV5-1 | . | TGCGCCAGCGCGGACAGCTCCTACAATGAGCAGTTCTTC | CASADSSYNEQFF
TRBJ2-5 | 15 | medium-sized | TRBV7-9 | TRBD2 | TGTGCCAGCAGCAGGGGACTAGCGGCCCAAGAGACCCAGTACTTC | CASSRGLAAQETQYF
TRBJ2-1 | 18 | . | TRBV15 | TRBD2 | TGTGCCACCAGCAGAGCCCTGCGCCAACTAGCGGGAGGACATGAGCAGTTCTTC | CATSRALRQLAGGHEQFF
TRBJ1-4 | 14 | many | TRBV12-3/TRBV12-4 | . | TGTGCCAGCAGTACCTCCGCAGGGACGGGGAAACTGTTTTTT | CASSTSAGTGKLFF
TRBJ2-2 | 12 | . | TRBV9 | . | TGTGCCAGCAGCGTAGGTGGCGGGGAGCTGTTTTTT | CASSVGGGELFF
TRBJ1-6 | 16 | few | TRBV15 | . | TGTGCCACCAGCAGAGACTTCCAGGGAGGGAATTCACCCCTCCACTTT | CATSRDFQGGNSPLHF
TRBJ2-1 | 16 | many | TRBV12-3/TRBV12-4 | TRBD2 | TGTGCCAGCAGGGTAAATAGCGGGGGTTCCTACAATGAGCAGTTCTTC | CASRVNSGGSYNEQFF
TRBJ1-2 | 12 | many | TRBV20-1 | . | TGCAGTGCTAGTGGCATACTCTATGGCTACACCTTC | CSASGILYGYTF